This T cell receptor (beta chain) was sequenced during a study of blood T cell repertoires in COVID-19 (TCRdb year 2020). For the wider study: Samples from collaborators originated in the United States, Italy and Spain and spanned both the acute and convalescent phases of COVID-19. The sample metadata nearly always contained a de-identified subject ID, COVID-19 status, age in years and sex. The samples were drawn from two sources: the first 160 participants of the ongoing ImmuneRACE study, and over 1,000 subjects contributed by 6 global collaborators. The repertoires were made available in a free public database intended to serve as a resource for research on the immune response to SARS-CoV-2. The material from the prospective study consisted of cDNA or gDNA derived from T cells, B-cell-depleted T cells, or PBMCs. Where available, HLA class I and class II types were obtained from metadata supplied by the sample provider rather than from assay-based typing. Deeply sampled blood TCRbeta repertoires from subjects exposed to, actively infected with, or recovered from COVID-19 were included in the dataset. Study-wide conclusions, independent of this receptor: The amount of clinical and demographic metadata varied by source and participant and was provided uncurated.

TCRbeta CDR3 regions were amplified from genomic DNA by means of the immunoSEQ Assay, a bias-controlled multiplex PCR. The original pipeline was this. Within the assay, amplification of reference gene primers was used to estimate how many nucleated cells each sample contained. To quantify the absolute abundance of each unique TCRbeta CDR3 rearrangement, sequence reads were collapsed and filtered. For each sample, productive Simpson clonality was calculated by taking the square root of Simpson's diversity index across productive rearrangements. TCRdb retrieved this table from immuneACCESS and kept in-frame rearrangements only. Not all clones are present; in checked studies, unresolved V genes account for under half, and no reason is known for the remainder. D and trimming were read from the DNA, whereas the V and J calls and clone size are those reported in that table. The sample table records nearly 100,000 clones; 70% to 90% of these occur just once. The ten largest make up less than 2% of the sample.

Collaborating institutions collected whole blood in K2EDTA tubes following their own protocols. For TCRbeta analysis, collaborators shipped samples as frozen whole blood, isolated PBMCs, or DNA extracted from either of those sample types. A word on this clone: This receptor's antigen is unknown. The sample holds no much larger clone one base away, and base qualities are not on file.

The CDR3 runs 14 residues from the cysteine to the phenylalanine. Here the CDR3 DNA is all that survives: 42 bases in frame from base 1. The germline V gene encodes CDR1 SGHDN and CDR2 FVKESK. At the junction V is shortened by 1 base and J by 3 bases, with 6 bases in between. This sequence uses TRBV14 and TRBJ2-2; the D gene cannot be named for sure. The clonotype was recovered from an older man with acute or convalescent COVID-19. The sequenced material came from peripheral blood. The CDR3 loop reads CASSQGSYTGELFF. Here is the DNA: TGTGCCAGCAGCCAAGGAAGCTACACCGGGGAGCTGTTTTTT.